These 16 T cell receptor beta chains share one sample of origin, sequenced in a study of early T cells in non-severe SARS-CoV-2 infection. TCRdb processed the 5' RACE reads anew with MiXCR; each CDR3 protein has one entry. The table has more than 55,000 distinct CDR3 sequences, under 15% seen once. The specimen was whole blood. Source of these receptors: an adult who was a healthcare worker with PCR-confirmed SARS-CoV-2 infection or an uninfected control (not recorded which).

The rearrangement uses TRBV6-5 and TRBJ1-1; D not resolved. The length of the CDR3 is 16 residues. Germline V CDR1 and CDR2: MNHEY, SVGAGI. V shed 2 bases and J shed 3 bases, with 16 bases lying between them. For the CDR3, the DNA is TGTGCCAGCAGTTACCGATCGTCTCCTTCTCACACTGAAGCTTTCTTT. As protein: CASSYRSSPSHTEAFF.

The chain links TRBV27 to TRBJ1-5; D not certain. The germline V gene has CDR1 MNHEY and CDR2 SMNVEV (reference sequence). CDR3 length: 12 residues. V lost 4 bases and J lost 9, with 10 bases in between. The CDR3 region has the DNA TGTGCCAGCAGTTCCAGAGTTGGGCCCCAGCATTTT. Translation: CASSSRVGPQHF.

CDR3 in amino acids: CSVGASGGLHEQFF. CDR3 DNA sequence: TGCAGCGTTGGGGCGTCGGGAGGGTTGCATGAGCAGTTCTTC. The chain combines TRBV29-1 with TRBJ2-1, with 8 bases matching TRBD2. This CDR3 is built from 14 residues. V trimming: 4 bases; J trimming: 8 bases; junction bases outside the gene matches: 10. From germline, CDR1 is SQVTM and CDR2 ANQGSEA.

The rearrangement uses TRBV7-9 and TRBJ1-2; 9 bases map to TRBD1. The germline gives CDR1 SEHNR, CDR2 FQNEAQ (reference sequence). V trimming: 4 bases; J trimming: 2 bases; junction bases outside the gene matches: 8. This CDR3 is built from 16 residues. The CDR3 region is CASSSSGTGINYGYTF. CDR3 nucleotides: TGTGCCAGCAGCTCGTCCGGGACAGGGATAAACTATGGCTACACCTTC.

This clonotype occurred many times. The V gene is TRBV11-2, the J gene TRBJ1-3; D call uncertain. The CDR3 is made up of 13 amino acids. Germline loops: CDR1 SGHAT, CDR2 FQNNGV. V shed 5 bases and J shed 0 bases, with 5 bases lying between them. The CDR3 region has the DNA TGTGCCAGCAGCGTGAGCTCTGGAAACACCATATATTTT. This translates into CASSVSSGNTIYF.

This clonotype showed up many times. The V gene is TRBV7-6, the J gene TRBJ2-7; D is unclear. The CDR3 is 16 amino acids. CDR1 is SGHVS, CDR2 FNYEAQ, per germline. The V end was cut by 5 bases, the J end by 3 bases, with 20 bases between. CDR3: CASSPPARTTLYEQYF. For the CDR3, the DNA is TGTGCCAGCAGCCCCCCGGCGCGGACCACCCTCTACGAGCAGTACTTC.

In this sample, this clonotype turned up many times. The gene calls are TRBV9 and TRBJ2-7, with 9 bases identical to TRBD1. CDR3 length: 16 residues. Germline CDR1 reads SGDLS; CDR2 reads YYNGEE. With V trimmed by 4 bases and J by 4 bases, 12 bases remained unmatched. The CDR3 here is CASSPTTRTGVYEQYF. The CDR3 DNA is TGTGCCAGCAGCCCCACAACTAGGACAGGGGTATACGAGCAGTACTTC.

This clonotype was picked up many times. V and J are TRBV7-2 and TRBJ1-1; D is uncertain. The germline V gene encodes CDR1 SGHTA and CDR2 FQGNSA. Trimming stripped 4 bases from V and 1 base from J, with 10 bases between. The CDR3 runs to 14 residues. The CDR3 protein is CASSYPGRNTEAFF. Written as DNA, the CDR3 is TGTGCCAGCAGCTACCCGGGGAGGAACACTGAAGCTTTCTTT.

Turning to this clonotype: With a much larger clone just one base away, this may be a read error. The chain has TRBV3-1 and TRBJ2-5; TRBD2 matches 12 bases. The V gene's germline CDR1 is LGHDT and CDR2 YNNKEL (reference sequence). The V gene end was trimmed by 5 bases and the J gene end by 4 bases; junction bases not matched to a gene: 5. CDR3 length equals 15 residues. CDR3 in DNA: TGTGCCAGCAGCTCCGGACTAGCGGGGAGAGAGACCCAGTACTTC. Amino acids: CASSSGLAGRETQYF.

This clonotype was recorded at least ten times. This chain uses TRBV7-6 with TRBJ1-2; 11 bases are a match to TRBD1. Germline trimming cut 0 bases from V and 8 bases from J; bases unmatched to any gene: 2. Germline V gene data show CDR1 as SGHVS and CDR2 as FNYEAQ. This CDR3 has 14 amino acids. The CDR3 nucleotides read TGTGCCAGCAGCTTAGCGGACAGGGGGCTAGGCTACACCTTC. As protein: CASSLADRGLGYTF.

This clonotype was counted many times. The gene calls are TRBV4-3 and TRBJ2-5, with TRBD2 matching 9 bases. This CDR3 is built from 16 residues. Germline lookup yields CDR1 LGHNA and CDR2 YSLEER. V shed 0 bases and J 5 bases; nucleotides not matched to a gene: 7. CDR3 loop: CASSQEPAGGAETQYF. In DNA form, the CDR3 reads TGCGCCAGCAGCCAAGAGCCAGCGGGGGGAGCTGAGACCCAGTACTTC.

At least ten counts were recorded for this clonotype. The V and J genes are TRBV5-1 and TRBJ2-7, with D unresolved. The V and J ends lost 2 bases and 2 bases respectively, with 8 bases between them. The germline gives CDR1 SGHRS, CDR2 YFSETQ. CDR3 length equals 13 residues. CDR3 in amino acids: CASSFARTYEQYF. Written as DNA, the CDR3 is TGCGCCAGCAGCTTCGCTAGAACCTACGAGCAGTACTTC.

This clonotype was seen ten or more times. V usage is TRBV20-1 and J usage is TRBJ2-1; D possibly corresponds to TRBD2 (6 bases). The CDR3 extends over 15 amino acids. Trimming cost V 0 bases and J 7 bases, with 16 bases left between them. Germline-derived CDR1 and CDR2 are DFQATT and SNEGSKA (reference sequence). The CDR3 region has the DNA TGCAGTGCTAGAGATAGCCGGGCGGGGTATAATGAGCAGTTCTTC. It is translated as CSARDSRAGYNEQFF.

The V and J genes are TRBV4-3 and TRBJ2-3; 7 bases line up with TRBD1. The CDR3 is 15 amino acids. From germline, CDR1 is LGHNA and CDR2 YSLEER. With V trimmed by 4 bases and J by 3 bases, 7 bases remained unmatched. The CDR3 here is CASSLGDSETDTQYF. In DNA form, the CDR3 reads TGCGCCAGCAGCCTTGGGGACAGTGAGACAGATACGCAGTATTTT.

This clonotype was seen a handful of times. V usage is TRBV3-1 and J usage is TRBJ1-5, with TRBD1 as a possible D gene (6 bases). This CDR3 comprises 16 residues. The V gene's germline CDR1 is LGHDT and CDR2 YNNKEL (reference sequence). Trimming shortened V by 1 base and J by 7 bases, and 17 bases separated the two germline ends. The DNA of the CDR3 is TGTGCCAGCAGCCAAGGGATGGGGGCTGGGGACCAGCCCCAGCATTTT. Amino acids: CASSQGMGAGDQPQHF.

The chain is built from TRBV14 and TRBJ2-7, with D hard to call. Germline values: CDR1 SGHDN, CDR2 FVKESK. CDR3 length: 13 residues. V gave up 1 base and J gave up 3 bases, with 7 bases separating them. The CDR3 DNA reads TGTGCCAGCAGCCAAGGACTTGGCTACGAGCAGTACTTC. Residues: CASSQGLGYEQYF.